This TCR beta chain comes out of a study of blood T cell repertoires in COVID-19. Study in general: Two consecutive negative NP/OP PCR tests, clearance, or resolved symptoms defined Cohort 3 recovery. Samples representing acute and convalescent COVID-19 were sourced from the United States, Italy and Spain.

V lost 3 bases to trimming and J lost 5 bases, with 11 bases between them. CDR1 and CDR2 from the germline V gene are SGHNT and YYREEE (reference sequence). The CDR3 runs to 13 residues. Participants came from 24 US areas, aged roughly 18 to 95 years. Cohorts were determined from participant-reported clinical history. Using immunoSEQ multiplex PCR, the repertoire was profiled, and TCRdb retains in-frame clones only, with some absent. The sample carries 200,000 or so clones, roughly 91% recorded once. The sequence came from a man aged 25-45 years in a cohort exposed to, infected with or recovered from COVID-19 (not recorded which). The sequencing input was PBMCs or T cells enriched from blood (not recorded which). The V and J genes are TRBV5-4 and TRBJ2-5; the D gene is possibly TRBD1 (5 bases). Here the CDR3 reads CASSSYRQETQYF. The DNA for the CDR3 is TGTGCCAGCAGCTCCTACCGACAGGAGACCCAGTACTTC.